The rows below give T cell receptor beta chains drawn from one sample of a study of tumor and adjacent non-tumor tissue in lung cancer. MiXCR, run by TCRdb on the multiplex PCR reads, gives a single entry per CDR3 protein. Of about 100,000 distinct CDR3 sequences listed, 55% to 65% are singletons. Sequenced: distant non-tumor lung tissue. These receptors all stem from a man aged 30 to 45 with non-small cell lung cancer. The CDR3 runs from the conserved cysteine through the conserved F or W. A D gene is named only where the DNA matches it firmly. A row's size may be missing; if present it is once, few, many or a size class.

j_call: TRBJ2-1
clone_size: NA
v_call: TRBV7-2
d_call: NA
cdr3_nt: TGTGCCAGCAGCTTAGCCTGGGGGGCCCACAATGAGCAGTTCTTC
cdr3_aa: CASSLAWGAHNEQFF

j_call: TRBJ1-1
clone_size: NA
v_call: TRBV4-1
d_call: NA
cdr3_nt: TGCGCCAGCAGCCAAGATCACTTCTGCACTGAAGCTCTCTTT
cdr3_aa: CASSQDHFCTEALF

j_call: TRBJ2-1
clone_size: NA
v_call: TRBV6-2/TRBV6-3
d_call: NA
cdr3_nt: TGTGCCAGCAGTTTTTACGGCCCTGGAGGGCAGTTCTTC
cdr3_aa: CASSFYGPGGQFF

j_call: TRBJ2-1
clone_size: NA
v_call: TRBV5-1
d_call: NA
cdr3_nt: TGCGCCAGCGGGGACGGTATCAATGAGCAGTTCTTC
cdr3_aa: CASGDGINEQFF

j_call: TRBJ2-1
clone_size: NA
v_call: TRBV5-5
d_call: TRBD2
cdr3_nt: TGTGCCGGCACCTACCTAGCGGGAGAGTCTAATGAGCAGTTCTTC
cdr3_aa: CAGTYLAGESNEQFF

j_call: TRBJ1-1
clone_size: NA
v_call: TRBV11-2
d_call: NA
cdr3_nt: TGTGTCAGCAGCTTAGGGTCCGGAGTCACTGAAGTTTTCTTT
cdr3_aa: CVSSLGSGVTEVFF

j_call: TRBJ2-2
clone_size: NA
v_call: TRBV20-1
d_call: NA
cdr3_nt: TGCAATGCGGCGGGAATGGCAGCAACGAACACCGGGGAGCTGTTATTT
cdr3_aa: CNAAGMAATNTGELLF

j_call: TRBJ2-7
clone_size: many
v_call: TRBV29-1
d_call: NA
cdr3_nt: TGCAGCGTTGAAGATGGCGGGGCGCAAGAGCAGTACTTC
cdr3_aa: CSVEDGGAQEQYF

j_call: TRBJ2-1
clone_size: NA
v_call: TRBV12-3/TRBV12-4
d_call: TRBD2
cdr3_nt: TGTGCCAGCGGTTTTACTAGCGGGAGGACTATGTATGAGCAGTTCTTC
cdr3_aa: CASGFTSGRTMYEQFF

j_call: TRBJ1-6
clone_size: NA
v_call: TRBV4-3
d_call: NA
cdr3_nt: TGCGCCAGTCAGAGGGATTACTGTTTACCCCTTCACTTT
cdr3_aa: CASQRDYCLPLHF

j_call: TRBJ1-5
clone_size: NA
v_call: TRBV20-1
d_call: TRBD1
cdr3_nt: TGCAATGCTTGGAGACAGGGTTTCGCGAGCAATCAGTCCCAGCATTTT
cdr3_aa: CNAWRQGFASNQSQHF

j_call: TRBJ2-2
clone_size: few
v_call: TRBV20-1
d_call: TRBD1
cdr3_nt: TGCAGCGCTCAACCGGGGACAGGTTACAACACCGGGGAGCTGTTATTT
cdr3_aa: CSAQPGTGYNTGELLF

j_call: TRBJ2-5
clone_size: few
v_call: TRBV7-2
d_call: NA
cdr3_nt: TGTGCCAGCAGCTGGACAGAAGAGACCCAGTACTTC
cdr3_aa: CASSWTEETQYF

j_call: TRBJ1-5
clone_size: NA
v_call: TRBV7-9
d_call: TRBD1
cdr3_nt: TGTGCCAGCAGCCGACAGGGGAATGAACAGCCCCAGCAATTT
cdr3_aa: CASSRQGNEQPQQF

j_call: TRBJ1-3
clone_size: NA
v_call: TRBV20-1
d_call: NA
cdr3_nt: TGCAGTGCTAGAGATGGGGCCGCTGGAAACATCATATATTTC
cdr3_aa: CSARDGAAGNIIYF

j_call: TRBJ1-5
clone_size: NA
v_call: TRBV10-3
d_call: NA
cdr3_nt: TGTGCCATCACTGGTGGACAGCACATTCAGCCCCAGCATTTT
cdr3_aa: CAITGGQHIQPQHF

j_call: TRBJ1-6
clone_size: once
v_call: TRBV5-4
d_call: TRBD1
cdr3_nt: TGTACCAGCAACCGATCCCAAGGGGGCACCAGATCACCCCTCCACTTT
cdr3_aa: CTSNRSQGGTRSPLHF

j_call: TRBJ2-1
clone_size: NA
v_call: TRBV10-1
d_call: NA
cdr3_nt: TGCGCCAGGTACCTTCAGGAAACCTACAATGAGCAGTTCTTC
cdr3_aa: CARYLQETYNEQFF

j_call: TRBJ2-7
clone_size: few
v_call: TRBV12-3/TRBV12-4
d_call: NA
cdr3_nt: TGTGCCAGCACCCTGACGATGGGGACCTACGAGCAGTACTTC
cdr3_aa: CASTLTMGTYEQYF

j_call: TRBJ1-3
clone_size: NA
v_call: TRBV15
d_call: NA
cdr3_nt: TGTGCCACCAGCAGAGATCAGGGATGGGCTGGAAACACCATATATTTT
cdr3_aa: CATSRDQGWAGNTIYF

j_call: TRBJ2-7
clone_size: NA
v_call: TRBV29-1
d_call: NA
cdr3_nt: TGCAACGCTATGCGCGGGACACACGACGAGCAGTACTTC
cdr3_aa: CNAMRGTHDEQYF

j_call: TRBJ1-6
clone_size: once
v_call: TRBV6-2/TRBV6-3
d_call: NA
cdr3_nt: TGTGCTATCAGTCTAACGCACCGCTCACCCCTCCACTTT
cdr3_aa: CAISLTHRSPLHF

j_call: TRBJ2-7
clone_size: NA
v_call: TRBV6-6
d_call: NA
cdr3_nt: TGTGCCAGCAGACAGGATTACGAGCAGTACTTC
cdr3_aa: CASRQDYEQYF

j_call: TRBJ1-5
clone_size: many
v_call: TRBV12-3/TRBV12-4
d_call: NA
cdr3_nt: TGTGCCAGCAGTTTAGAAGGCCTGAGGGATCAGCCCCAGCATTTT
cdr3_aa: CASSLEGLRDQPQHF

j_call: TRBJ2-5
clone_size: NA
v_call: TRBV20-1
d_call: NA
cdr3_nt: TGCGGTGCTAGAGCTGGGTCCGACCACCCGGGCCAAGAGACCCAGTACTTC
cdr3_aa: CGARAGSDHPGQETQYF

j_call: TRBJ2-2
clone_size: many
v_call: TRBV5-4
d_call: TRBD1
cdr3_nt: TGTGCCAGCAGCTCCCCGGGACAGGGGGCTGACGGGGAGCTGTTTTTT
cdr3_aa: CASSSPGQGADGELFF

j_call: TRBJ1-2
clone_size: many
v_call: TRBV28
d_call: NA
cdr3_nt: TGTGCCAGCAGGCGACAGAACTATGGCTACACCTTC
cdr3_aa: CASRRQNYGYTF

j_call: TRBJ1-1
clone_size: few
v_call: TRBV11-3
d_call: TRBD1
cdr3_nt: TGTGCCAGCAGCCAAAGACAGGGACGAGAAGCTTTCTTT
cdr3_aa: CASSQRQGREAFF

j_call: TRBJ1-1
clone_size: few
v_call: TRBV11-2
d_call: NA
cdr3_nt: TGTGCCAGCAGCTTCGGACTTGAAGTTTTCTTT
cdr3_aa: CASSFGLEVFF

j_call: TRBJ2-7
clone_size: NA
v_call: TRBV6-5
d_call: NA
cdr3_nt: TGTGCCAACAGCAGACATGACGAGCAGTATTTC
cdr3_aa: CANSRHDEQYF

j_call: TRBJ2-7
clone_size: many
v_call: TRBV20-1
d_call: TRBD2
cdr3_nt: TGCAGTGCTAGAGCCTGGGGGGGACGGGGAACCTACGAGCAGTACTTC
cdr3_aa: CSARAWGGRGTYEQYF

j_call: TRBJ1-4
clone_size: NA
v_call: TRBV4-3
d_call: NA
cdr3_nt: TGCGCCAGTGGCGCTACCCCCTGGTGGAGCGAAAAACTGTTTTTT
cdr3_aa: CASGATPWWSEKLFF

j_call: TRBJ2-3
clone_size: NA
v_call: TRBV11-2
d_call: TRBD2
cdr3_nt: TGTGCCAGCAGCTTAGCGACTAGCGGGAGAAGCATAGATACGCAGTATTTT
cdr3_aa: CASSLATSGRSIDTQYF

j_call: TRBJ1-1
clone_size: NA
v_call: TRBV11-2
d_call: NA
cdr3_nt: TGTGCCTGCAGCTTACACGGTGTGACTGAAGCTATCTTT
cdr3_aa: CACSLHGVTEAIF

j_call: TRBJ1-1
clone_size: NA
v_call: TRBV6-5
d_call: NA
cdr3_nt: TGTGCCAGCAGCTACACTGACATGAACACTGAAGCTTTCTTT
cdr3_aa: CASSYTDMNTEAFF

j_call: TRBJ2-3
clone_size: NA
v_call: TRBV6-4
d_call: TRBD2
cdr3_nt: TGTGCCAGCAGTGCCTCTAGCGGGGGTCTCACAGATACGCAGTATTTT
cdr3_aa: CASSASSGGLTDTQYF

j_call: TRBJ2-5
clone_size: NA
v_call: TRBV12-3/TRBV12-4
d_call: NA
cdr3_nt: TGTCCCAGCAGAACGTTGGGGGTGGAGACCCAGTACTTC
cdr3_aa: CPSRTLGVETQYF

j_call: TRBJ2-7
clone_size: NA
v_call: TRBV29-1
d_call: NA
cdr3_nt: TGCAGCGTTGTGTTGGACATTACCTACGAGCAGTACTTC
cdr3_aa: CSVVLDITYEQYF

j_call: TRBJ2-1
clone_size: many
v_call: TRBV20-1
d_call: TRBD1
cdr3_nt: TGCAGTGCCCCCACGACAGGGAGTGAGCAGTTCTTC
cdr3_aa: CSAPTTGSEQFF

j_call: TRBJ2-7
clone_size: NA
v_call: TRBV29-1
d_call: NA
cdr3_nt: TGCAGCGTTAGAGAGGCACGGTACGAGCAGTGCTTC
cdr3_aa: CSVREARYEQCF

j_call: TRBJ2-7
clone_size: NA
v_call: TRBV29-1
d_call: TRBD1
cdr3_nt: TGCAGCGTTGAAAGCGAGGCAGGGGGAGTGCAATACTTC
cdr3_aa: CSVESEAGGVQYF

j_call: TRBJ2-1
clone_size: NA
v_call: TRBV20-1
d_call: TRBD1
cdr3_nt: TGCAGTGCTAGAGTGAAGGGGGCTCACTGGCCCGCGTTCTTC
cdr3_aa: CSARVKGAHWPAFF

j_call: TRBJ2-2
clone_size: NA
v_call: TRBV11-2
d_call: TRBD2
cdr3_nt: TGTGTCAGCAGCTTAGATCTAGCGGGAGAAACCGGGGAACTGTTTTTT
cdr3_aa: CVSSLDLAGETGELFF

j_call: TRBJ2-3
clone_size: NA
v_call: TRBV4-2
d_call: TRBD1
cdr3_nt: TGTGCCAGCAGCTCCGGGACAGGGAGGACAGATACGCAGTATTTT
cdr3_aa: CASSSGTGRTDTQYF

j_call: TRBJ1-6
clone_size: once
v_call: TRBV9
d_call: TRBD1
cdr3_nt: TGTGCCAGCAGCGTGCAGGACAGGAGCAATTCACCCCTCCACTTT
cdr3_aa: CASSVQDRSNSPLHF

j_call: TRBJ1-1
clone_size: few
v_call: TRBV5-1
d_call: NA
cdr3_nt: TGCGCCAGCAGCTTGGGCCCAGGGGCCAGGAACACTGAAGCTTTCTTT
cdr3_aa: CASSLGPGARNTEAFF

j_call: TRBJ1-1
clone_size: once
v_call: TRBV6-5
d_call: TRBD1
cdr3_nt: TGCGCCAGCAGTAAGCAAACAGGGGGCGTCTATTACACTGAAGCTTTCTTT
cdr3_aa: CASSKQTGGVYYTEAFF

j_call: TRBJ2-5
clone_size: NA
v_call: TRBV11-1
d_call: NA
cdr3_nt: TGTGCCAGTAGCGCCGACCCGTACCAAGAGACTCAGTACTTC
cdr3_aa: CASSADPYQETQYF

j_call: TRBJ2-7
clone_size: NA
v_call: TRBV10-3
d_call: TRBD1
cdr3_nt: TGTGCCATCAGTGAGGAGGGGGCAGGGTATGACTTC
cdr3_aa: CAISEEGAGYDF

j_call: TRBJ2-1
clone_size: NA
v_call: TRBV7-8
d_call: NA
cdr3_nt: TGTGCCAGCAGCCCTCGGGGACAATCCTGCAATGAGCAGTTCTTC
cdr3_aa: CASSPRGQSCNEQFF

j_call: TRBJ2-2
clone_size: once
v_call: TRBV11-1
d_call: NA
cdr3_nt: TGTGGCAGCAGCTTTACCGGGGCAGGAACCGGGGAGCTGTTTTTT
cdr3_aa: CGSSFTGAGTGELFF

j_call: TRBJ2-3
clone_size: NA
v_call: TRBV6-5
d_call: NA
cdr3_nt: TGTGCCAGCTGTTACGGGGCTGGCACAGATACACAGTATTTT
cdr3_aa: CASCYGAGTDTQYF

j_call: TRBJ1-5
clone_size: NA
v_call: TRBV24-1
d_call: NA
cdr3_nt: TGTGCCACCAGTGACTCCCGACAGAGTCAGCCCCTGCATTTT
cdr3_aa: CATSDSRQSQPLHF

j_call: TRBJ2-7
clone_size: NA
v_call: TRBV20-1
d_call: NA
cdr3_nt: TGCAGTGCCAGTCGGCTAGCGTGGGGCGAGCGGTACTTC
cdr3_aa: CSASRLAWGERYF

j_call: TRBJ2-5
clone_size: few
v_call: TRBV5-1
d_call: NA
cdr3_nt: TGCGCCAGCAGCTTGGCGAGGTCAGGGGCTAGCCAAGAGACCCAGTACTTC
cdr3_aa: CASSLARSGASQETQYF

j_call: TRBJ1-6
clone_size: once
v_call: TRBV10-3
d_call: NA
cdr3_nt: TGTGCCATCACCCTGGACATCTACTATAATTCACCCCTCCACTTT
cdr3_aa: CAITLDIYYNSPLHF

j_call: TRBJ2-3
clone_size: NA
v_call: TRBV4-3
d_call: NA
cdr3_nt: TGCGCCAGCAACCAAGGAGCCGGGTGTGCCCCAGATACGCAGTATTTT
cdr3_aa: CASNQGAGCAPDTQYF

j_call: TRBJ1-6
clone_size: many
v_call: TRBV6-5
d_call: TRBD1
cdr3_nt: TGTGCCAGCAGTGACCGGGGACAGGCGTTAAATTCACCCCTCCACTTT
cdr3_aa: CASSDRGQALNSPLHF

j_call: TRBJ1-5
clone_size: many
v_call: TRBV29-1
d_call: NA
cdr3_nt: TGCAGCGGTAGTACAGGGTACAATCAGCCCCAGCATTTT
cdr3_aa: CSGSTGYNQPQHF

j_call: TRBJ2-1
clone_size: NA
v_call: TRBV29-1
d_call: NA
cdr3_nt: TGCAGCGTTGAGGAGGGGCAATTCTTC
cdr3_aa: CSVEEGQFF